The clone carrying this T cell receptor (beta chain) was recorded at least ten times. The data were obtained in a study of response to subunit inactivated influenza vaccine. TCRdb re-called the RT-PCR reads with MiXCR, one entry per CDR3 protein. This table holds hundreds of thousands of distinct CDR3 sequences, 10% to 12% found once. CDR3 length: 13 amino acids. V shed 4 bases, J shed 5 bases, and the junction held 1 base outside the gene matches. This same sample was also taken into another study, of T cells expressing NK-cell markers. That publication notes: What made the TCR beta cDNA was 5'RACE template switching with UMIs. Source material for TCR beta repertoires consisted of sorted CD3+CD56+NKG2C+, CD3+CD56+NKG2C- and CD3+CD56-NKG2C+ T cells. With respect to HCMV, most of the eight sequenced donors were seropositive, and one was seronegative.

The rearrangement uses TRBV12-3 or TRBV12-4 and TRBJ1-5, with 8 bases identical to TRBD1. This TCR came from a man between 45 and 60 years old who received an inactivated influenza vaccine. Sequencing was performed on PBMCs from blood, taken on the day of vaccination. The CDR3 region is CASSSGGHQPQHF. The CDR3 coding sequence is TGTGCCAGCAGTTCAGGGGGCCATCAGCCCCAGCATTTT.